Listed below are T cell receptor beta chains from one sample, sequenced in a study of OX40 agonist ivuxolimab in advanced cancers. This table comes from immunoSEQ multiplex PCR, and its TCRdb copy is limited to in-frame clones, with some not included. The data contain 70,000 to 95,000 clones, about 91% of them singletons. Sequencing used CD4+ or CD8+ T cells sorted from blood, obtained in a trial of the OX40 agonist ivuxolimab. These receptors were collected from an adult with an advanced solid tumor such as melanoma, head and neck, liver or kidney cancer. Each CDR3 is given with its conserved first and last residue. D genes are given only for firm matches. The size field is filled for only some rows; it gives once, few, many or a size class.

j_call: TRBJ1-1; v_call: TRBV7-3; d_call: TRBD1; clone_size: -; cdr3_nt: TGTGCCAGCAGCTCACAGGGGGCTTTGACTGAAGCTTTCTTT; cdr3_aa: CASSSQGALTEAFF
j_call: TRBJ1-4; v_call: TRBV9; d_call: -; clone_size: -; cdr3_nt: TGTGCCAGCAGCTACGGGGGGGCCCTGGATGAAAAACTGTTTTTT; cdr3_aa: CASSYGGALDEKLFF
j_call: TRBJ2-7; v_call: TRBV7-9; d_call: -; clone_size: once; cdr3_nt: TGTGCCAGCACCGGAGGTTCTGGCGAGCAGTACTTC; cdr3_aa: CASTGGSGEQYF
j_call: TRBJ2-1; v_call: TRBV10-2; d_call: -; clone_size: once; cdr3_nt: TGCGCCAGCAGCATGGGGCCTGAGAATGAGCAGTTCTTC; cdr3_aa: CASSMGPENEQFF
j_call: TRBJ2-5; v_call: TRBV7-9; d_call: -; clone_size: -; cdr3_nt: TGTGCCAGCAGCAAAGCAGGAGCGGTGGGAGAGACCCAGTACTTC; cdr3_aa: CASSKAGAVGETQYF
j_call: TRBJ2-7; v_call: TRBV6-5; d_call: -; clone_size: -; cdr3_nt: TGTGCCTGCTACGGGGGCGAGCAGTACTTC; cdr3_aa: CACYGGEQYF
j_call: TRBJ2-1; v_call: TRBV18; d_call: -; clone_size: -; cdr3_nt: TGTGCCAGCTCACCACCGGACCCCCCACGATGGAACAATGAGCAGTTCTTC; cdr3_aa: CASSPPDPPRWNNEQFF
j_call: TRBJ2-3; v_call: TRBV7-3; d_call: -; clone_size: -; cdr3_nt: TGTGCCAGCAGCTTAGGAGCCACAGATACGCAGTATTTT; cdr3_aa: CASSLGATDTQYF
j_call: TRBJ2-3; v_call: TRBV7-2; d_call: -; clone_size: once; cdr3_nt: TGTGCCAGCAGTACTCGACTTACTAGGGGGGGGACAGATACGCAGTATTTT; cdr3_aa: CASSTRLTRGGTDTQYF
j_call: TRBJ1-3; v_call: TRBV9; d_call: -; clone_size: -; cdr3_nt: TGTGCCAGCAGCGTAGGGGGAGGAATGAGCTCTGGAAACACCATATATTTT; cdr3_aa: CASSVGGGMSSGNTIYF
j_call: TRBJ2-1; v_call: TRBV19; d_call: TRBD2; clone_size: -; cdr3_nt: TGTGCCAGTACTCAAACTAGCGCGAGCTCCTACAATGAGCAGTTCTTC; cdr3_aa: CASTQTSASSYNEQFF
j_call: TRBJ2-1; v_call: TRBV7-2; d_call: TRBD2; clone_size: -; cdr3_nt: TGTGCCAGCCTCTTTGCACGTAGCGGGAGGGCCCACAATGAGCAGTTCTTC; cdr3_aa: CASLFARSGRAHNEQFF
j_call: TRBJ2-1; v_call: TRBV11-3; d_call: -; clone_size: -; cdr3_nt: TGTGCCAGCAGCTTGGGCTACAATGAGCAGTTCTTC; cdr3_aa: CASSLGYNEQFF